The 32 T cell receptor beta chains below were found in one sample sequenced in a study of graft-versus-host responses after intestinal transplantation. Some clones are missing from TCRdb's copy, which holds only in-frame ones; the method was immunoSEQ multiplex PCR. The sample includes about 37,000 clones, roughly nine tenths seen only once; the top ten take under 20%. Graft tissue was processed to release intraepithelial and lamina propria lymphocytes. Sequenced material: ileum tissue, taken 200 to 210 days after intestinal transplant. Receptors were obtained from a human patient who received an intestinal transplant, so some T cells may come from the graft donor.

This chain links TRBV5-4 with TRBJ2-5, with D possibly matching TRBD1 (7 bases). This CDR3 spans 13 amino acids. V lost 2 bases and J 5 bases, leaving 10 bases between the germline ends. Germline V gene lookup returns CDR1 SGHNT and CDR2 YYREEE (reference sequence). This CDR3 is CASSFPGGETQYF. CDR3 nucleotide sequence: TGTGCCAGCAGCTTCCCAGGGGGGGAGACCCAGTACTTC.

The V call is TRBV5-1, the J call TRBJ2-3; 7 bases line up with TRBD2. With V trimmed by 2 bases and J by 2 bases, 5 bases remained unmatched. The germline CDR1 and CDR2 sequences are SGHRS and YFSETQ. The CDR3 is made up of 15 amino acids. In nucleotides, the CDR3 is TGCGCCAGCAGCTTCTGGCTAGCGGCCACAGATACGCAGTATTTT. It is translated as CASSFWLAATDTQYF.

The chain carries TRBV2 and TRBJ2-5; D gene ambiguous. With the DNA end fitting TRBJ2-7 better, the J assignment may be wrong. Per germline, CDR1 SNHLY and CDR2 FYNNEI. The CDR3 is made up of 12 amino acids. CDR3 coding DNA: TGTGCCAGCAGTGAAGGGAGAGGCGAGCAGTACTTC. It translates to CASSEGRGEQYF.

V usage is TRBV4-1 and J usage is TRBJ2-3; the D gene is possibly TRBD2 (5 bases). Germline CDR1 MGHRA, CDR2 YSYEKL. CDR3 length: 19 residues. V was shortened by 3 bases and J by 2 bases, with 24 bases between the two germline ends. The CDR3 spells CASSQALDRAGVLTDTQYF. As DNA, the CDR3 is TGCGCCAGCAGCCAGGCTCTAGATAGGGCGGGCGTCCTCACAGATACGCAGTATTTT.

A single count supports this clone. This chain joins TRBV29-1 and TRBJ2-7; D call uncertain. V was cut by 5 bases and J by 0 bases, with 5 bases left in between. This CDR3 has 11 amino acids. Germline V lookup: CDR1 SQVTM, CDR2 ANQGSEA. The CDR3 DNA reads TGCAGCGTTTGGAGCTCCTACGAGCAGTACTTC. It encodes CSVWSSYEQYF.

The rearrangement joins TRBV29-1 to TRBJ2-2; 9 nucleotides agree with TRBD2. CDR3 length: 13 residues. V was pared by 4 bases and J by 6 bases, with 3 bases of the junction left unmatched. From germline, CDR1 is SQVTM and CDR2 ANQGSEA. CDR3 sequence reads: CSVGWTSAGELFF. The CDR3 DNA reads as TGCAGCGTTGGCTGGACTAGCGCCGGGGAGCTGTTTTTT.

This clone came up once. This chain uses TRBV11-2 with TRBJ1-3; no firm D call. Germline V gives CDR1 SGHAT, CDR2 FQNNGV. V lost 5 bases and J lost 0, with 17 bases in between. This CDR3 contains 17 residues. The CDR3 loop is CASSPLPGTTSGNTIYF. The CDR3 nucleotides are TGTGCCAGCAGCCCCCTACCCGGCACTACCTCTGGAAACACCATATATTTT.

The chain combines TRBV6-5 with TRBJ2-2; D perhaps matches TRBD2 (5 bases). This CDR3 is 14 amino acids long. The V end lost 6 bases, the J end lost 4 bases, and 12 bases lay between the germline ends. Germline V gene data show CDR1 as MNHEY and CDR2 as SVGAGI. In DNA, the CDR3 is TGTGCCAGCAGCGCCACTAGTCGCACCGGGGAGCTGTTTTTT. Translating it yields CASSATSRTGELFF.

The rearrangement uses TRBV5-1 and TRBJ2-7; 9 bases align to TRBD1. This CDR3 has 16 amino acids. Germline trimming cut 4 bases from V and 6 bases from J; bases unmatched to any gene: 14. Germline CDR1 and CDR2: SGHRS and YFSETQ. CDR3 loop: CASSRITPQGAGEQYF. CDR3 DNA sequence: TGCGCCAGCAGCCGGATTACGCCACAGGGGGCGGGCGAGCAGTACTTC.

This chain joins TRBV5-1 and TRBJ2-1; 8 bases fit TRBD1. V was pared by 0 bases and J by 0 bases, with 2 bases of the junction left unmatched. The CDR3 is made up of 16 amino acids. Per germline, CDR1 SGHRS and CDR2 YFSETQ. The CDR3 DNA reads TGCGCCAGCAGCTTGGCCGGGACAGGCTCCTACAATGAGCAGTTCTTC. This sequence encodes CASSLAGTGSYNEQFF.

The chain links TRBV2 to TRBJ2-1, with 9 bases lining up with TRBD1. Germline trimming cut 6 bases from V and 6 bases from J; bases unmatched to any gene: 6. Germline loops: CDR1 SNHLY, CDR2 FYNNEI. The CDR3 contains 14 residues. The chain's CDR3 is CASRGQGSLNEQFF. CDR3 sequence (DNA): TGTGCCAGCAGGGGACAGGGCTCTCTCAATGAGCAGTTCTTC.

The V call is TRBV18, the J call TRBJ2-7; maybe TRBD2 (6 bases). The CDR3 runs to 13 residues. Per germline, CDR1 KGHSH and CDR2 LQKENI. V was clipped by 5 bases and J by 0 bases, with 8 bases between them. The CDR3 bases are TGTGCCAGCTCAGACGGGGGCTCCTACGAGCAGTACTTC. Amino acids: CASSDGGSYEQYF.

This chain uses TRBV27 with TRBJ2-1; D is unresolved. CDR1 is MNHEY and CDR2 is SMNVEV in the germline V gene (reference sequence). The CDR3 extends over 13 amino acids. V was clipped by 6 bases and J by 7 bases, with 13 bases between them. The CDR3 region has the DNA TGTGCCAGCAGCCTACGCAACTCGAATGAGCAGTTCTTC. As protein: CASSLRNSNEQFF.

This chain uses TRBV19 with TRBJ1-2, with D perhaps matching TRBD1 (5 bases). The V and J ends lost 6 bases and 6 bases respectively, with 17 bases between them. This CDR3 region has 14 residues. CDR1 and CDR2 (germline): LNHDA, SQIVND (reference sequence). DNA for the CDR3: TGTGCCAGTAGATCGTCGGGGGAAAGACATGGCTACACCTTC. Translating it yields CASRSSGERHGYTF.

V gene TRBV5-8 combines with J gene TRBJ2-5; D might be TRBD2 (5 bases). The CDR3 consists of 15 residues. Germline V gene data show CDR1 as SGHTS and CDR2 as YDEGEE. Trimming shortened V by 4 bases and J by 3 bases, and 16 bases separated the two germline ends. The CDR3 region has the DNA TGTGCCAGCAGCCGGATGAGGGTTGGGAAAGAGACCCAGTACTTC. Its translation is CASSRMRVGKETQYF.

The gene calls are TRBV5-1 and TRBJ2-3, with 11 bases aligning to TRBD2. CDR1 and CDR2 (germline): SGHRS, YFSETQ. J was trimmed by 2 bases and V by 0 bases; bases with no gene match: 2. This CDR3 is 16 amino acids long. The CDR3 sequence: CASSLATSGVTDTQYF. The CDR3 coding sequence is TGCGCCAGCAGCTTGGCGACTAGCGGGGTCACAGATACGCAGTATTTT.

The V and J genes are TRBV10-2 and TRBJ2-3; TRBD2 agrees at 12 bases. CDR1 and CDR2 (germline): WSHSY, SAAADI. The CDR3 has 15 amino acids. V shed 10 bases and J 6 bases; nucleotides not matched to a gene: 11. The CDR3 protein is CATSNRLAGADTQYF. Written as DNA, the CDR3 is TGCGCCACCTCGAACCGACTAGCGGGGGCCGATACGCAGTATTTT.

This clone was observed a single time. The chain has TRBV9 and TRBJ2-1; 8 bases agree with TRBD2. The CDR3 has 17 amino acids. The V gene's germline CDR1 is SGDLS and CDR2 YYNGEE. V trimming: 4 bases; J trimming: 2 bases; junction bases outside the gene matches: 11. CDR3 amino acids: CASSPTTLAEPYNEQFF. CDR3 DNA: TGTGCCAGCAGCCCGACCACACTAGCGGAACCCTACAATGAGCAGTTCTTC.

This rearrangement joins TRBV28 to TRBJ2-2, with TRBD2 matching over 8 bases. The ends lost 3 bases at V and 1 base at J; junction bases unmatched: 7. Germline V gives CDR1 MDHEN, CDR2 SYDVKM. The CDR3 runs 17 residues. This CDR3 is CASSFTAGAKNTGELFF. CDR3 DNA: TGTGCCAGCAGTTTCACAGCGGGGGCTAAGAACACCGGGGAGCTGTTTTTT.

The chain couples TRBV27 to TRBJ1-1; 9 bases align to TRBD1. CDR1 MNHEY and CDR2 SMNVEV come from the germline V gene (reference sequence). Trimming at V came to 7 bases and at J to 3 bases, leaving 6 bases not matched to a gene. This CDR3 contains 14 residues. CDR3 sequence reads: CASTPGTGYTEAFF. The DNA for the CDR3 is TGTGCCAGCACCCCTGGGACAGGGTACACTGAAGCTTTCTTT.

J is TRBJ1-2 and V is TRBV10-3; 7 positions agree with TRBD1. This CDR3 spans 13 amino acids. V was clipped by 4 bases and J by 6 bases; unmatched bases: 5. Germline V lookup: CDR1 ENHRY, CDR2 SYGVKD. CDR3 loop: CAISGPTGNGYTF. The CDR3 DNA follows: TGTGCCATCAGTGGACCGACAGGGAATGGCTACACCTTC.

This clone has a handful of counts. V and J are TRBV30 and TRBJ1-6; D not certain. This CDR3 contains 12 residues. Trimming left V 2 bases short and J 6 bases short, with 5 bases between. CDR1 is GTSNPN and CDR2 is SVGIG in the germline V gene (reference sequence). As DNA, the CDR3 is TGTGCCTGGAGTCTAGGTAATTCACCCCTCCACTTT. Translating it yields CAWSLGNSPLHF.

The chain has TRBV4-2 and TRBJ2-7; 8 bases match TRBD1. The germline CDR1 and CDR2 sequences are LGHNA and YNFKEQ. The CDR3 consists of 14 residues. V lost 4 bases, J lost 1 base, and 3 bases stayed unmatched. This CDR3 reads CASSPGQGSYEQYF. The CDR3 DNA follows: TGTGCCAGCAGCCCTGGACAGGGATCCTACGAGCAGTACTTC.

This clone was detected a few times. The CDR3 bases are TGTGCCAGCAGTTCGGACGTCTCTGGAAACACCATATATTTT. Its translation: CASSSDVSGNTIYF. The chain combines TRBV28 with TRBJ1-3; D remains ambiguous. The V end was cut by 4 bases, the J end by 0 bases, with 7 bases between. Germline V gene lookup returns CDR1 MDHEN and CDR2 SYDVKM. CDR3 length equals 14 residues. Based on the CDR3 plus reference TRBV28 and TRBJ1-3, the full variable domain is DVKVTQSSRYLVKRTGEKVFLECVQDMDHENMFWYRQDPGLGLRLIYFSYDVKMKEKGDIPEGYSVSREKKERFSLILESASTNQTSMYLCASSSDVSGNTIYFGEGSWLTVV.

This chain connects TRBV7-3 to TRBJ2-3; D possibly matches TRBD1 or TRBD2 (5 bases each). The CDR3 runs 13 residues. V was cut by 6 bases and J by 2 bases, with 9 bases left in between. From germline, CDR1 is SGHTA and CDR2 FQGTGA. CDR3 sequence reads: CASSRDPTDTQYF. The DNA of the CDR3 is TGTGCCAGCAGTCGGGACCCCACAGATACGCAGTATTTT.

The chain has TRBV7-2 and TRBJ2-3; 10 positions agree with TRBD2. The CDR3 is 16 residues long. Per germline, CDR1 SGHTA and CDR2 FQGNSA. The ends lost 1 base at V and 2 bases at J; junction bases unmatched: 3. In DNA, the CDR3 is TGTGCCAGCAGCTTAGGGGGACTAGCGCACACAGATACGCAGTATTTT. This translates into CASSLGGLAHTDTQYF. The variable domain in full, completed from reference TRBV7-2 and TRBJ2-3, reads GAGVSQSPSNKVTEKGKDVELRCDPISGHTALYWYRQSLGQGLEFLIYFQGNSAPDKSGLPSDRFSAERTGGSVSTLTIQRTQQEDSAVYLCASSLGGLAHTDTQYFGPGTRLTVL.

This sequence joins TRBV7-6 and TRBJ1-4; no clear D gene. Trimming pared 4 bases from V and 10 bases from J, leaving 19 bases between. Germline V CDR1 and CDR2: SGHVS, FNYEAQ. The CDR3 is 15 amino acids. CDR3 DNA: TGTGCCAGCAGCTCCGGACCCCGGGTTGTGGGAAAACTGTTTTTT. Translating gives CASSSGPRVVGKLFF.

The chain carries TRBV5-1 and TRBJ2-2, with D perhaps assigned TRBD1 or TRBD2 (5 bases each). Deletions cut 0 bases from V and 5 bases from J, with 17 bases between. Germline V lookup: CDR1 SGHRS, CDR2 YFSETQ. The CDR3 runs 17 residues. The CDR3 protein is CASSLGDGPAPTGELFF. As DNA, the CDR3 is TGCGCCAGCAGCTTGGGGGACGGTCCTGCTCCGACCGGGGAGCTGTTTTTT.

This chain uses TRBV27 with TRBJ2-3; D call uncertain. This CDR3 spans 14 amino acids. V was clipped by 3 bases and J by 0 bases, with 7 bases between them. Germline lookup yields CDR1 MNHEY and CDR2 SMNVEV (reference sequence). The CDR3 DNA reads TGTGCCAGCAGTTTTGGCAGTAGCACAGATACGCAGTATTTT. This translates into CASSFGSSTDTQYF.

This chain joins TRBV7-8 and TRBJ2-1; D unresolved. The CDR3 spans 13 residues. V gave up 5 bases and J gave up 3 bases, with 8 bases separating them. Germline CDR1 SGHVS, CDR2 FQNEAQ. CDR3 nucleotide sequence: TGTGCCAGCAGCGCCCCCAGCTACAATGAGCAGTTCTTC. It encodes CASSAPSYNEQFF.

This clone showed up just a few times. The same CDR3 arises from other DNA sequences in this sample as well. The chain links TRBV4-1 to TRBJ1-4; 10 bases agree with TRBD1. J gave up 7 bases and V 0 bases, and 2 bases lay outside the gene matches. Per the germline V gene, CDR1 is MGHRA and CDR2 is YSYEKL. The CDR3 contains 15 residues. The chain's CDR3 is CASSQDRDRGEKLFF. The CDR3 DNA reads TGCGCCAGCAGCCAAGACCGGGACAGGGGTGAAAAACTGTTTTTT.

This rearrangement joins TRBV15 to TRBJ1-5, with 8 bases fitting TRBD1. J was trimmed by 6 bases and V by 3 bases; bases with no gene match: 10. The CDR3 length is 16 residues. The germline V gene encodes CDR1 LNHNV and CDR2 YYDKDF (reference sequence). The CDR3 spells CATSRGGSQGGQPQHF. CDR3 sequence (DNA): TGTGCCACCAGCAGGGGGGGATCACAGGGGGGTCAGCCCCAGCATTTT.